These 10 T cell receptor beta chains came from one sample sequenced in a study of blood T cell repertoires in COVID-19. This table comes from immunoSEQ multiplex PCR, and its TCRdb copy is limited to in-frame clones, with some not included. Among around 25,000 clones, about 76% were seen once, and the ten largest hold approximately 7%. The specimen sequenced was peripheral blood. The receptors shown here come from a man aged 70 or older with acute or convalescent COVID-19.

The rearrangement links TRBV9 to TRBJ1-4, with 7 bases fitting TRBD1. Losses at the gene ends were 4 bases for V and 4 bases for J; bases not matched to a gene: 4. The CDR3 length is 14 residues. Germline loops: CDR1 SGDLS, CDR2 YYNGEE. CDR3: CASSSGQRNEKLFF. Here the CDR3 DNA reads TGTGCCAGCAGCTCGGGACAGCGTAATGAAAAACTGTTTTTT.

This chain links TRBV14 with TRBJ2-2; the D is unclear. V was shortened by 2 bases and J by 8 bases, with 9 bases between the two germline ends. The CDR3 sequence is 13 residues long. Germline CDR1 reads SGHDN; CDR2 reads FVKESK. CDR3 amino acids: CASSQIVTGELFF. CDR3 DNA: TGTGCCAGCAGCCAAATTGTTACTGGGGAGCTGTTTTTT.

This chain uses TRBV24-1 with TRBJ2-1; TRBD1 matches 8 bases. This CDR3 contains 14 residues. Trimming cost V 6 bases and J 3 bases; bases outside gene matches: 3. Germline lookup yields CDR1 KGHDR and CDR2 SFDVKD. As DNA, the CDR3 is TGTGCCACCAGTATTGGACAGGGCTACAATGAGCAGTTCTTC. This gives the protein CATSIGQGYNEQFF.

The V gene is TRBV9, the J gene TRBJ2-5, with a tentative D call TRBD2 (6 bases). Trimming removed 0 bases from V and 0 bases from J, with 12 bases in between. Germline V gives CDR1 SGDLS, CDR2 YYNGEE. This CDR3 region has 16 residues. In nucleotides, the CDR3 is TGTGCCAGCAGCGTAGCGGGAGTGACGTACCAAGAGACCCAGTACTTC. This translates into CASSVAGVTYQETQYF.

Written as DNA, the CDR3 is TGTGCCAGCAGCCGAGGACAGGGCTATTCACCCCTCCACTTT. Translation: CASSRGQGYSPLHF. V is TRBV6-5 and J is TRBJ1-6, with 8 nucleotides matching TRBD1. The CDR3 runs to 14 residues. In germline, CDR1 is MNHEY, CDR2 SVGAGI. Trimming took 6 bases from V and 8 from J; bases not matched to a gene: 6.

The rearrangement uses TRBV6-5 and TRBJ1-2, with a weak D call TRBD1 (6 bases). Germline V gene lookup returns CDR1 MNHEY and CDR2 SVGAGI. The CDR3 is made up of 14 amino acids. Trimming took 5 bases from V and 1 from J, leaving 11 bases between them. CDR3 coding DNA: TGTGCCAGCAGTAACGACAGGATTAACTATGGCTACACCTTC. Protein sequence: CASSNDRINYGYTF.

V gene TRBV10-2 combines with J gene TRBJ1-1, with TRBD1 matching over 7 bases. The CDR3 loop spans 14 amino acids. Germline trimming cut 5 bases from V and 1 base from J; bases unmatched to any gene: 4. The V gene's germline CDR1 is WSHSY and CDR2 SAAADI. The CDR3 DNA reads as TGCGCCAGCAGTCTACAGGGGACGAACACTGAAGCTTTCTTT. Encoded protein: CASSLQGTNTEAFF.

The CDR3 loop reads CATSTFYYGYTF. CDR3 nucleotides: TGTGCCACCAGTACATTTTACTATGGCTACACCTTC. The chain employs TRBV24-1 and TRBJ1-2; no reliable D call. The CDR3 is 12 residues long. The V gene's germline CDR1 is KGHDR and CDR2 SFDVKD. Trimming shortened V by 6 bases and J by 3 bases, and 7 bases separated the two germline ends.

As DNA, the CDR3 is TGCAGCCAATGGGGGGGGGTTTCGGAGGAGCAGTTCTTC. Residues: CSQWGGVSEEQFF. The chain links TRBV29-1 to TRBJ2-1; TRBD2 matches at 7 bases. The CDR3 consists of 13 residues. Germline V CDR1 and CDR2: SQVTM, ANQGSEA. V trimming: 8 bases; J trimming: 10 bases; junction bases outside the gene matches: 14.

The chain uses TRBV7-2 and TRBJ2-7, with a possible D match to TRBD2 (6 bases). The CDR3 contains 12 residues. From germline, CDR1 is SGHTA and CDR2 FQGNSA. V was trimmed by 1 base and J by 6 bases, leaving 7 bases between them. The CDR3 protein is CASSLGLVEQYF. The CDR3 DNA sequence: TGTGCCAGCAGCTTAGGACTAGTCGAGCAGTACTTC.